This T cell receptor beta chain stems from a study of T cell responses to AZD1222 COVID-19 vaccine. Regarding the study as a whole: Clonal diversity was possibly underestimated, and the donors were mostly white British, with more females. Repertoires were collected only later (after the peak T cell response had occurred).

Points on this clone: No antigen is known for it.

CDR1 KGHDR and CDR2 SFDVKD come from the germline V gene. Losses at the gene ends were 9 bases for V and 6 bases for J; bases not matched to a gene: 4. The CDR3 loop spans 14 amino acids. Profiling relied on immunoSEQ multiplex PCR, and the TCRdb table lists in-frame clones only, not all of them. The sample contains about 120,000 clones, 75% to 95% of which appear only once. Sequencing used peripheral blood, obtained 28 days after the second dose of the MenACWY control vaccine. The gene calls are TRBV24-1 and TRBJ2-3, with 14 bases that match TRBD2. This receptor was obtained from an adult who received the MenACWY meningococcal vaccine as a control. CDR3 protein: CATGTSGSSDTQYF. In DNA form, the CDR3 reads TGTGCCACCGGGACTAGCGGGAGTTCGGATACGCAGTATTTT.